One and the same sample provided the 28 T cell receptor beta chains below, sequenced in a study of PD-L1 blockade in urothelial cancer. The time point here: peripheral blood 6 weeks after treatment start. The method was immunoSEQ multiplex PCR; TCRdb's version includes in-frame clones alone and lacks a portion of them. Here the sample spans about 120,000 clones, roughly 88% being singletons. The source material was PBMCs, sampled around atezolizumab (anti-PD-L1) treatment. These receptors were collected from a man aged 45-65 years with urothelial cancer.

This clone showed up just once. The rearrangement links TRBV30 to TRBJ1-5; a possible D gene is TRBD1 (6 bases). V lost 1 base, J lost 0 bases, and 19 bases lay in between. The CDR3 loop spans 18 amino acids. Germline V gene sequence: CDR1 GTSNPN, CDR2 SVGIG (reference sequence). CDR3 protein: CAWSGTTGTYYSNQPQHF. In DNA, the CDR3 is TGTGCCTGGAGTGGAACCACCGGGACATACTATAGCAATCAGCCCCAGCATTTT.

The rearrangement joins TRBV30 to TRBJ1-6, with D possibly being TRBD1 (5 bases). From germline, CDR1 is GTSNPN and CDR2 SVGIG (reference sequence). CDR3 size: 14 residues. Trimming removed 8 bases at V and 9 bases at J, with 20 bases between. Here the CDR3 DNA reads TGTGCCAGACAATCCGGGACTACGGGTTCACCCCTCCACTTT. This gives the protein CARQSGTTGSPLHF.

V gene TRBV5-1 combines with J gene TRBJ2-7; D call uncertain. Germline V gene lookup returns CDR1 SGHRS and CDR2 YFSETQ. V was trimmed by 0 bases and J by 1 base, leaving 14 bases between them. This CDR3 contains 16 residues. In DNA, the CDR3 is TGCGCCAGCAGCTTGGGGGCCCAACCCCGTTCCTACGAGCAGTACTTC. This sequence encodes CASSLGAQPRSYEQYF. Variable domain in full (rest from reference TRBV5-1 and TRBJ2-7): KAGVTQTPRYLIKTRGQQVTLSCSPISGHRSVSWYQQTPGQGLQFLFEYFSETQRNKGNFPGRFSGRQFSNSRSEMNVSTLELGDSALYLCASSLGAQPRSYEQYFGPGTRLTVT.

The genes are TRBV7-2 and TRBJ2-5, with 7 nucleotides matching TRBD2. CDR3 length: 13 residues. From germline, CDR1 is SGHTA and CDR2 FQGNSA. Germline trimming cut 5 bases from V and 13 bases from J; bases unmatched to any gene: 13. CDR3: CASSLNSPGLSYF. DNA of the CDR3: TGTGCCAGCAGCCTAAATTCCCCGGGACTATCGTACTTC.

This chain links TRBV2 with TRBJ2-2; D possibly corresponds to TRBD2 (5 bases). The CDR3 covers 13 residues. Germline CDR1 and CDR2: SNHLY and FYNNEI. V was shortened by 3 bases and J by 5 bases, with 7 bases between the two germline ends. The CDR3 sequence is CASSDRGTGELFF. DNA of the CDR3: TGTGCCAGCAGTGATCGGGGAACCGGGGAGCTGTTTTTT.

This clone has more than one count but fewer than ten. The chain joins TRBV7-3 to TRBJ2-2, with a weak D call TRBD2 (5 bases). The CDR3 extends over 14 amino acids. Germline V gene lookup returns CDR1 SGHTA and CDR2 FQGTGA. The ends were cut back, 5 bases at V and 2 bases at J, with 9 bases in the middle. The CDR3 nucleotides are TGTGCCAGCAGCCCGGGGTCTAACACCGGGGAGCTGTTTTTT. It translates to CASSPGSNTGELFF.

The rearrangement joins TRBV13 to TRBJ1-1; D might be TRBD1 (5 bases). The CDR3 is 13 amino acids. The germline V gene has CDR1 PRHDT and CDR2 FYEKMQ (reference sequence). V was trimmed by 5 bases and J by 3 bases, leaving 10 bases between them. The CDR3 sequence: CASSPRGDTEAFF. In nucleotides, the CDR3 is TGTGCCAGCAGCCCCCGGGGGGACACTGAAGCTTTCTTT.

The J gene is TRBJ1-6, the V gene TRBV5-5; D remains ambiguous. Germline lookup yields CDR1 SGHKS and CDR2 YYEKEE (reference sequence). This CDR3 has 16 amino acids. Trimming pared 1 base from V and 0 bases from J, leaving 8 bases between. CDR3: CASSLYRSSYNSPLHF. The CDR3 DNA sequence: TGTGCCAGCAGCTTGTATCGGAGCTCCTATAATTCACCCCTCCACTTT.

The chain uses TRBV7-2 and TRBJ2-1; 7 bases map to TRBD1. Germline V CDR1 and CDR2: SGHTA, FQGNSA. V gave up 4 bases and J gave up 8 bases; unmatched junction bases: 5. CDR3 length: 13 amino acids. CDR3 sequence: CASSSGQMHEQFF. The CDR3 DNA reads TGTGCCAGCAGCTCGGGACAGATGCATGAGCAGTTCTTC.

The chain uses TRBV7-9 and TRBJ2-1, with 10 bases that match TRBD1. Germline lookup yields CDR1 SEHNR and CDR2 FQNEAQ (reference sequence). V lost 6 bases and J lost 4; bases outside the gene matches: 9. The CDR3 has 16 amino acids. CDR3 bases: TGTGCCAGCAGGCGGGCTGGGACAGGGGCATACAATGAGCAGTTCTTC. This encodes CASRRAGTGAYNEQFF.

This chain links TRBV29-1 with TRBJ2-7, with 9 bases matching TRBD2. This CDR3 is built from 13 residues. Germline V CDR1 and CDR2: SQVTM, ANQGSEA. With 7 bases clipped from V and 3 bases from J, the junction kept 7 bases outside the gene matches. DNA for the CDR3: TGCAGCGCAGGCGGGGGGGCTGACTACGAGCAGTACTTC. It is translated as CSAGGGADYEQYF.

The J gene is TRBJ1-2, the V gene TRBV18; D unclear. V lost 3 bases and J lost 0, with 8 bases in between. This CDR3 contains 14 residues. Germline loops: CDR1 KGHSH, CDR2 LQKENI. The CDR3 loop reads CASSPTISNYGYTF. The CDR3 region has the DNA TGTGCCAGCTCACCGACAATTTCTAACTATGGCTACACCTTC.

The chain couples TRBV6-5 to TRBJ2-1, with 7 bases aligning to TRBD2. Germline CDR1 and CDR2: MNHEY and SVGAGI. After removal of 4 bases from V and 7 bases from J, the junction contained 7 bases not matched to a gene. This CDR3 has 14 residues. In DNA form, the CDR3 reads TGTGCCAGCAGTTTACAGCGGGAAGAAAATGAGCAGTTCTTC. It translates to CASSLQREENEQFF.

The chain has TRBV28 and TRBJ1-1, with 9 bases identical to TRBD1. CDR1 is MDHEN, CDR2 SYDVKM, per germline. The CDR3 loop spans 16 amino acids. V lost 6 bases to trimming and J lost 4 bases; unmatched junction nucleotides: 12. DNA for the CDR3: TGTGCCAGCAGAGTCCTGGGACAGGGACAATTCACTGAAGCTTTCTTT. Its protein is CASRVLGQGQFTEAFF. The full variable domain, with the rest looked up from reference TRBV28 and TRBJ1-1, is DVKVTQSSRYLVKRTGEKVFLECVQDMDHENMFWYRQDPGLGLRLIYFSYDVKMKEKGDIPEGYSVSREKKERFSLILESASTNQTSMYLCASRVLGQGQFTEAFFGQGTRLTVV.

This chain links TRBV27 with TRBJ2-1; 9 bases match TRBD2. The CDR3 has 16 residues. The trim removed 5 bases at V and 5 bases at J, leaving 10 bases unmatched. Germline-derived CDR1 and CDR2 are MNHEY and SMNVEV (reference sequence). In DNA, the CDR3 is TGTGCCAGCAGTCACTATCCGCTAGCGGGGAACAATGAGCAGTTCTTC. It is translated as CASSHYPLAGNNEQFF.

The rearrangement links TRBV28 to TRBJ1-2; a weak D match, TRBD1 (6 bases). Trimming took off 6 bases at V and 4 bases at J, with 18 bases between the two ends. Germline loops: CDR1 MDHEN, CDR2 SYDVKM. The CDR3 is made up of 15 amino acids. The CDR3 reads CASSRTLTGSYGYTF. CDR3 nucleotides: TGTGCCAGCAGCCGAACCCTCACAGGGAGCTATGGCTACACCTTC.

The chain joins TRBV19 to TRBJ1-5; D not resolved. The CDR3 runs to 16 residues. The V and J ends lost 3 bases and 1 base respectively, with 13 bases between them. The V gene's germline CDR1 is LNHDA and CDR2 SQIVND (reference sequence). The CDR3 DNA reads TGTGCCAGTAGTATCGTGGGCAGAACAAGCAATCAGCCCCAGCATTTT. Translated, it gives CASSIVGRTSNQPQHF.

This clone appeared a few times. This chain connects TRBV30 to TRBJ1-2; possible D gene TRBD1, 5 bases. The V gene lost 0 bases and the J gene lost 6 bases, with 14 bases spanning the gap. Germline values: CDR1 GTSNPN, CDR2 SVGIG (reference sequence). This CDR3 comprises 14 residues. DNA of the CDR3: TGTGCCTGGAGTGTTCTGGCAGGGCCCCATGGCTACACCTTC. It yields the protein CAWSVLAGPHGYTF.

CDR3 DNA sequence: TGTGCCAGCAGTGGACGGGACAGGGCGGGCTACGAGCAGTACTTC. This encodes CASSGRDRAGYEQYF. The chain joins TRBV6-1 to TRBJ2-7; TRBD1 agrees at 9 bases. Unmatched junction bases numbered 7, after V lost 4 bases and J lost 3 bases. CDR1 is MNHNS, CDR2 SASEGT, per germline. This CDR3 is built from 15 residues.

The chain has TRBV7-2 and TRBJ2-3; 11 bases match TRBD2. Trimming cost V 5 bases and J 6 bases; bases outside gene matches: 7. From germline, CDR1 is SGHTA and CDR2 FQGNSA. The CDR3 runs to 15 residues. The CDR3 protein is CASSRSGRAMDTQYF. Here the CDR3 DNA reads TGTGCCAGCAGCCGTAGCGGGAGGGCAATGGATACGCAGTATTTT.

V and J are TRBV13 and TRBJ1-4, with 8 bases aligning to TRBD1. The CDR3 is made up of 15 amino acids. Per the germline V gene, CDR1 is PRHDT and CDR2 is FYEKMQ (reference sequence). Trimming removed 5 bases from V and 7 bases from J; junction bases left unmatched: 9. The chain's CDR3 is CASSPRRQGSEKLFF. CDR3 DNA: TGTGCCAGCAGCCCCCGCCGACAGGGGAGTGAAAAACTGTTTTTT.

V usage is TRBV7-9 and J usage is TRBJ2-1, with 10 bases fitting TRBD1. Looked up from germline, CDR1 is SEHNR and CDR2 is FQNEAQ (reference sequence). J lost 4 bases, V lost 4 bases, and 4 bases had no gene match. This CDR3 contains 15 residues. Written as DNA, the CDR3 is TGTGCCAGCAGCTACCGGGACAGGGGATACAATGAGCAGTTCTTC. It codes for CASSYRDRGYNEQFF.

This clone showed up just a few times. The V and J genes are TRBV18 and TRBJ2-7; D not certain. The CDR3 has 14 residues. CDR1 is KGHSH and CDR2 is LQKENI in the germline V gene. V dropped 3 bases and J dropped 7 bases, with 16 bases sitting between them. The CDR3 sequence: CASSPALGPVEQYF. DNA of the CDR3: TGTGCCAGCTCACCGGCTCTAGGCCCGGTGGAGCAGTACTTC.

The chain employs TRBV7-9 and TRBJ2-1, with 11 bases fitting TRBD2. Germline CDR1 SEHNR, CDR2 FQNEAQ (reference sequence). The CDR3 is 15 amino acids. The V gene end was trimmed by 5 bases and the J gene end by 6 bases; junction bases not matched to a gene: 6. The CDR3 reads CASSPSGRNGNEQFF. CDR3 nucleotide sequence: TGTGCCAGCAGCCCTAGCGGGAGGAATGGCAATGAGCAGTTCTTC.

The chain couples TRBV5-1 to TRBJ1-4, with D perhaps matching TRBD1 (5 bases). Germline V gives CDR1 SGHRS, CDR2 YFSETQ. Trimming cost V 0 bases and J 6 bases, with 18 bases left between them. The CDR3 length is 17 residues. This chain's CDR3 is CASSLGVLRRGDEKLFF. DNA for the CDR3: TGCGCCAGCAGCTTGGGGGTCTTACGTAGGGGCGATGAAAAACTGTTTTTT.

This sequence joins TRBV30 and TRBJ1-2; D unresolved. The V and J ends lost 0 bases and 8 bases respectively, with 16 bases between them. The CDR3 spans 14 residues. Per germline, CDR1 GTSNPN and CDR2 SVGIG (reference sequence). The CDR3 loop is CAWSVRSPAAGYTF. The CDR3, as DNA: TGTGCCTGGAGTGTACGCAGCCCGGCGGCCGGCTACACCTTC. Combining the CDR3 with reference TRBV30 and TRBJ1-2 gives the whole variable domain SQTIHQWPATLVQPVGSPLSLECTVEGTSNPNLYWYRQAAGRGLQLLFYSVGIGQISSEVPQNLSASRPQDRQFILSSKKLLLSDSGFYLCAWSVRSPAAGYTFGSGTRLTVV.

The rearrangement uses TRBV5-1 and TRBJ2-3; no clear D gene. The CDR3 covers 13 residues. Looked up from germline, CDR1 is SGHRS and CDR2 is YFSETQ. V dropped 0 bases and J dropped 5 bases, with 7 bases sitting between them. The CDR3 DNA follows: TGCGCCAGCAGCTTGGCCTTAGAAGATACGCAGTATTTT. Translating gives CASSLALEDTQYF.

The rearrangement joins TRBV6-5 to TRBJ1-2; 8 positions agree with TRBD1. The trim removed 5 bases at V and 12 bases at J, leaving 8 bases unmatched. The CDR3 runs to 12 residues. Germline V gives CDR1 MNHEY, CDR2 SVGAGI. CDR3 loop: CASSPGTGGNTF. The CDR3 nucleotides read TGTGCCAGCAGTCCGGGGACAGGTGGAAACACCTTC.